The T cell receptor (beta chain) under discussion was sequenced for a study of blood T cells in healthy people across ages. General study points: Strong correlation existed between TCR beta diversity and naive T cell percentage. Long-lived donors exceeded aged donors in naive CD4+ cells and diversity. Unsorted PBMC input precluded a conclusive naive versus antigen-experienced comparison.

Turning to this clonotype: Its antigen remains unknown.

V shed 4 bases and J 7 bases; nucleotides not matched to a gene: 13. The CDR3 has 17 residues. CDR1 is SGHDT and CDR2 is YYEEEE in the germline V gene. Alongside a J-beta primer mix, a sample-barcoded 5' primer served in a second PCR lasting 7 to 11 cycles. Unique molecular identifiers of 12 random nucleotides labeled each cDNA. TCRdb recomputed calls from the 5' RACE reads with MiXCR, one row per CDR3 protein. This table holds about 1 million distinct CDR3 sequences, under 45% found once. The gene calls are TRBV5-6 and TRBJ2-1; TRBD2 agrees at 11 bases. This receptor was identified in a woman aged 60-75 years in good health. The sequenced material came from blood. This CDR3 is CASSQGTSGFGENEQFF. CDR3 coding DNA: TGTGCCAGCAGCCAGGGGACTAGCGGCTTCGGGGAGAATGAGCAGTTCTTC.